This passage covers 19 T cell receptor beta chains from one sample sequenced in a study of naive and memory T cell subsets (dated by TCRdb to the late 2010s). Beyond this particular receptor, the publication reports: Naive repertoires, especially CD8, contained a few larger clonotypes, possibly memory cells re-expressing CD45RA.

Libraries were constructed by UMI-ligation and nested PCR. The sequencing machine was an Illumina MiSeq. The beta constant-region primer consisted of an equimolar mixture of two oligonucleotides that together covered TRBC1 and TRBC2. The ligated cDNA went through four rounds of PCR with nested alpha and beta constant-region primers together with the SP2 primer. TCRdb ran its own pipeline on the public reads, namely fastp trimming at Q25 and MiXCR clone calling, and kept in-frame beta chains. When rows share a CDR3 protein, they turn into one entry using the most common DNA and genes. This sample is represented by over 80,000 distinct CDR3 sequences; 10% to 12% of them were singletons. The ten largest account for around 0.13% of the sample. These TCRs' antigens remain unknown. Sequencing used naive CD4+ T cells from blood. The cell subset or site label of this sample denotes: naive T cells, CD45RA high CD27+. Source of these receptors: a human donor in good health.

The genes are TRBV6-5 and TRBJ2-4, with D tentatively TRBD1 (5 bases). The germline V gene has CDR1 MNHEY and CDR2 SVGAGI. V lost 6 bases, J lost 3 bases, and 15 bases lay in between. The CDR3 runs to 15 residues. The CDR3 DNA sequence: TGTGCCAGCAGGGAGACAGTCCTAGTCAAAAACATTCAGTACTTC. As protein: CASRETVLVKNIQYF.

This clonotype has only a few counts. The CDR3 loop is CASSQDRVRQYF. The CDR3 DNA reads TGTGCCAGCAGTCAGGACAGGGTACGGCAGTACTTC. V gene TRBV6-2 or TRBV6-3 combines with J gene TRBJ2-7; 8 bases match TRBD1. Germline lookup yields CDR1 MNHEY and CDR2 SVGEGT. The CDR3 length is 12 residues. The V segment lost 5 bases and the J segment 9 bases; nucleotides outside the gene matches: 6.

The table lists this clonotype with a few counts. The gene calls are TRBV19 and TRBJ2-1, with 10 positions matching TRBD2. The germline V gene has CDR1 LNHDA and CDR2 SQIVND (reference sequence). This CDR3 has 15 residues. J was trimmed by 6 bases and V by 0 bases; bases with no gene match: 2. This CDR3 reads CASSIEGTSANEQFF. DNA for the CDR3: TGTGCCAGTAGTATAGAAGGGACTAGCGCCAATGAGCAGTTCTTC.

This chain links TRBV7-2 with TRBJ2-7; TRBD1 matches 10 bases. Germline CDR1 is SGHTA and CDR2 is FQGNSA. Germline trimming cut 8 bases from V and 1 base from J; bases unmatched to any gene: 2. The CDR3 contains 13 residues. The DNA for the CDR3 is TGTGCCAGCGGGACAGGGGTTTCCTACGAGCAGTACTTC. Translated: CASGTGVSYEQYF.

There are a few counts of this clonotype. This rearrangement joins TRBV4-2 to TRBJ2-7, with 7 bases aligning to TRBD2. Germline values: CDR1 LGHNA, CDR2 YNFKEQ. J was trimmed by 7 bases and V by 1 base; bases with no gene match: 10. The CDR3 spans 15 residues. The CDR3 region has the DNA TGTGCCAGCAGCCAAGGATCCGGGTCCGGGAGGGAGCAGTACTTC. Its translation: CASSQGSGSGREQYF.

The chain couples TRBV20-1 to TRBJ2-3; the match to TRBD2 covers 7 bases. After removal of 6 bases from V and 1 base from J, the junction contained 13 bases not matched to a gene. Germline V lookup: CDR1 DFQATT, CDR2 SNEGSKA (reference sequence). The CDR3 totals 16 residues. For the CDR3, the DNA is TGCAGTGCAGACCCTAGGACTAGTGTTCGCACAGATACGCAGTATTTT. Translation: CSADPRTSVRTDTQYF.

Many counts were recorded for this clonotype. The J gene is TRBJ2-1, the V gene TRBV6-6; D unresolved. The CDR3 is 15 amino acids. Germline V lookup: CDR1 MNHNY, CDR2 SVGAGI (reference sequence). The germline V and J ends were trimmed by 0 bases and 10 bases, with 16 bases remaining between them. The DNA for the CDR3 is TGTGCCAGCAGTTACTCGTCGACAATTCTCCAGGAGCAGTTCTTC. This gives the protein CASSYSSTILQEQFF.

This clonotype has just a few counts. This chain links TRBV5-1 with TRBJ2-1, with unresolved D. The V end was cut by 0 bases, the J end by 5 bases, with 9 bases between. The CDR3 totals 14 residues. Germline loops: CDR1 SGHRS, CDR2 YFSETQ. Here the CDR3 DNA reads TGCGCCAGCAGCTTGGTGTCAGAAAACAATGAGCAGTTCTTC. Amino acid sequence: CASSLVSENNEQFF.

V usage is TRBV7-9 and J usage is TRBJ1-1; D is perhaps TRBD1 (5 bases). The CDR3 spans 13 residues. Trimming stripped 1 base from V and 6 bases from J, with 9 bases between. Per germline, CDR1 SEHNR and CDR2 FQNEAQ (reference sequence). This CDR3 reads CASSLGGGAEAFF. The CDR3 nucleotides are TGTGCCAGCAGCTTAGGGGGAGGGGCTGAAGCTTTCTTT. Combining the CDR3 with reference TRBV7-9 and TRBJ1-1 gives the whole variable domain DTGVSQNPRHKITKRGQNVTFRCDPISEHNRLYWYRQTLGQGPEFLTYFQNEAQLEKSRLLSDRFSAERPKGSFSTLEIQRTEQGDSAMYLCASSLGGGAEAFFGQGTRLTVV.

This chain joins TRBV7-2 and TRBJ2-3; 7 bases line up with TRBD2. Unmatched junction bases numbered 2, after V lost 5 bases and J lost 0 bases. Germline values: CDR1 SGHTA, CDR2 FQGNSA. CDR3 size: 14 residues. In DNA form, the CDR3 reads TGTGCCAGCAGCCGTAGCGGGAGCACAGATACGCAGTATTTT. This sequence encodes CASSRSGSTDTQYF.

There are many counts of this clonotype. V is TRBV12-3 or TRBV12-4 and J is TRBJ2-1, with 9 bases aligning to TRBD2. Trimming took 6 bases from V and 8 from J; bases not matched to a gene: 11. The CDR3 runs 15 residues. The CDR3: CASSPLAGRVDEQFF. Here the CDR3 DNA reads TGTGCCAGCAGCCCTCTAGCGGGGAGGGTCGATGAGCAGTTCTTC.

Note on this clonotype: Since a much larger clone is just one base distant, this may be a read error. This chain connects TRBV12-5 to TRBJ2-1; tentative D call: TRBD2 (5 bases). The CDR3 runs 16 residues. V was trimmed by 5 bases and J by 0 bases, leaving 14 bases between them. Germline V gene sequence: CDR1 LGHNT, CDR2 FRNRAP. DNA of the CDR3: TGTGCTAGTGGTACCACAGCGGATAGCTCCTACAATGAGCAGTTCTTC. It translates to CASGTTADSSYNEQFF.

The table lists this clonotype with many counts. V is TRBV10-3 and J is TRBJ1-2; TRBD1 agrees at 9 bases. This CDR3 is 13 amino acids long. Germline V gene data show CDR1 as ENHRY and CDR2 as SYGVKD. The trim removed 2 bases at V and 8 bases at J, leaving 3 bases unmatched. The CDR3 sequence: CAISETGTGGYTF. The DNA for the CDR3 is TGTGCCATCAGTGAGACCGGGACAGGGGGCTACACCTTC.

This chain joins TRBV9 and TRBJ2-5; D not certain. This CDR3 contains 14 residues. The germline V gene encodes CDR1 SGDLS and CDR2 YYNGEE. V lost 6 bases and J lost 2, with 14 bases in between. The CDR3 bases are TGTGCCAGCATCCCAAAGGAACATCAAGAGACCCAGTACTTC. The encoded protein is CASIPKEHQETQYF.

The CDR3 DNA sequence: TGTGCCAGCAGCTTAGACGGGACAGGGAACGCGGAGCAGTTCTTC. Its translation is CASSLDGTGNAEQFF. The rearrangement joins TRBV7-2 to TRBJ2-1; 9 positions agree with TRBD1. The CDR3 has 15 residues. CDR1 SGHTA and CDR2 FQGNSA come from the germline V gene. Trimming removed 1 base from V and 10 bases from J; junction bases left unmatched: 8.

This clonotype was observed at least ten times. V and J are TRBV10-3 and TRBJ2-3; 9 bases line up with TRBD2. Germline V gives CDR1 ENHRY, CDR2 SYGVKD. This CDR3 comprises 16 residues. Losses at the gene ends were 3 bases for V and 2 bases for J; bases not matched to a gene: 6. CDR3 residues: CAISEGLAGHTDTQYF. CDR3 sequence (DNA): TGTGCCATCAGTGAAGGTCTAGCGGGACACACAGATACGCAGTATTTT.

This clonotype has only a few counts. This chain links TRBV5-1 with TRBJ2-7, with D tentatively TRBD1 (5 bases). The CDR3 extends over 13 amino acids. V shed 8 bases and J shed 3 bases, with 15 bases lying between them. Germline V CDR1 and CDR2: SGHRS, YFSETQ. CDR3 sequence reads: CASSQGLYYEQYF. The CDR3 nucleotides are TGCGCCAGTTCCCAGGGTCTTTACTACGAGCAGTACTTC.

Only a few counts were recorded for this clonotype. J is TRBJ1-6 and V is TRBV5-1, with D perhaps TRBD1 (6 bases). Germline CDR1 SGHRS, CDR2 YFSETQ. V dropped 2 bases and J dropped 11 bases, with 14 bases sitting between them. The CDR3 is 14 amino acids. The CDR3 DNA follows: TGCGCCAGCAGCTTCGGGGACACCAATCCACCCCTCCACTTT. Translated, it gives CASSFGDTNPPLHF.

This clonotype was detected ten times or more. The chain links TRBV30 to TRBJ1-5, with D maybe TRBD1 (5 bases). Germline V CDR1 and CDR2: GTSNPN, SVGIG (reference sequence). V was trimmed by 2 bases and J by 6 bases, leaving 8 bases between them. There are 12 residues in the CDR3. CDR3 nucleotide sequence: TGTGCCTGGAGTCCGGGGGGTCAGCCCCAGCATTTT. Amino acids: CAWSPGGQPQHF.